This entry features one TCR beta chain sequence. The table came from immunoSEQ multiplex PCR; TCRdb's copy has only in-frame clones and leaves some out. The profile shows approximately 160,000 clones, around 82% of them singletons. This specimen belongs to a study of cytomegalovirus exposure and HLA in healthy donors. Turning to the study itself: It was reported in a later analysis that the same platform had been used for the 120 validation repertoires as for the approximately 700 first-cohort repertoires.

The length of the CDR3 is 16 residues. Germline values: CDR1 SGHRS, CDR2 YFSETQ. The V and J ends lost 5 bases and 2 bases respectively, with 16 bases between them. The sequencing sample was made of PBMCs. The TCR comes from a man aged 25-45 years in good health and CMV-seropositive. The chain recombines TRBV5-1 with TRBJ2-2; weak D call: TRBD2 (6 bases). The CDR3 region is CASSPASARNTGELFF. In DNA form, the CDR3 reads TGCGCCAGCAGTCCAGCTAGCGCAAGAAACACCGGGGAGCTGTTTTTT.